Listed here is a single T cell receptor (beta chain). This clone was seen more than once but under ten times. There is no known antigen for this receptor. Base quality data are lacking; no much larger clone is found one base away. Receptor libraries were prepared by the immunoSEQ multiplex PCR assay. For the multiplex PCR, a mixture combining 60 forward primers for TCR Vbeta segments and 13 reverse primers for TCR Jbeta segments was used. A multiplex PCR assay on genomic DNA amplified the CDR3 region of rearranged TCR beta genes. The amplified TCR beta libraries were sequenced on the Illumina HiSeq System as 87-base-pair reads. On the study's bioinformatics: Across the 640 or so repertoires, a later analysis counted 60 million to 90 million unique TCR beta chains, about 10 million of which were shared by at least two donors. Raw reads were error-corrected and collapsed into unique sequences with a nearest-neighbor algorithm that merged closely related sequences to remove PCR and sequencing errors. Alignment of CDR3 sequences to IMGT reference sequences was used to assign V, D and J gene segments. Each retained sequence needed at least a six-nucleotide match to both a V gene segment and a J gene segment. A rearrangement counted as productive if the CDR3 had no stop codons and remained in frame with V and J, and every other rearrangement counted as non-productive. CDR3 was defined by IMGT convention, running from the second conserved V-encoded cysteine to the conserved J-encoded phenylalanine. The earlier analysis of about 610 of the donors excluded sequences that lacked an unambiguous match to a single V gene segment. In an earlier analysis of 587 of the donors, a V segment was called functional when productive rearrangements were above 56.7%, and segregating when the standard deviation between donors exceeded 5%. A statistical classification framework was built for diagnosing cytomegalovirus status from the catalog of TCR beta chain sequences. A later analysis assigned V and J genes by comparing TCR nucleotide sequences with IMGT/GENE-DB human TR gene sequences. A later analysis assigned CDR3 sequences and most-parsimonious VDJ recombination scenarios with the TCRdist pipeline. In a later analysis, each TCR beta chain was defined by its CDR3 amino acid sequence together with its V-gene family, and reads lacking a unique V-gene family were excluded. In a later analysis, nearly 600 highly shared, low-generation-probability nucleotide sequences were removed to address suspected cross-contamination and a sequencing artifact. For each public chain, a later analysis derived a clonal expansion index from normalized ranks of inferred template counts within each repertoire. A later analysis computed generation probabilities with a VDJ recombination model fitted to out-of-frame rearrangements, and checked the results against IGoR. A later analysis scored TCR-TCR, TCR-HLA and TCR-CMV co-occurrence with hypergeometric tests, applying a repertoire-size bias correction to TCR pairs. A later analysis estimated false discovery rates by permuting HLA or CMV assignments 20 times. In a later analysis, co-occurring TCRs were grouped using DBSCAN, and TCRdist sequence similarity was added for clustering within HLA-allele-positive subsets. Co-occurrence clustering excluded repertoires with fewer than 30,000 or more than 120,000 public chains, plus five with anomalous nucleotide sharing. What TCRdb holds here is the immuneACCESS table cut down to in-frame rearrangements. Part of the clones is not present; checked against another copy, under half of the missing clones reflect an unresolved V gene, and the others are unexplained. V and J calls and clone size come straight from that table; D and trimming were deduced from the DNA. This sample has about 160,000 clones in its table, and almost 85% of those were observed once. In total, the top ten clones hold roughly 1% of the sample.

The sample originates from a study of cytomegalovirus exposure and HLA in healthy donors (dated by TCRdb to 2016 to 2017). General notes on the study: An earlier analysis of some 550 of the donors reported 250 to 300 Gb of sequence data and more than 90 million unique TCR beta sequences from some 180 million T cells. Approximately 300 gigabases of sequencing data and 91 million or so unique TCR sequences made up an early release that covered fewer than 650 HLA-typed donors. Among the roughly 390 genotyped donors, under 90% belonged to the genetic ancestry cluster associated with self-reported Caucasian donors. The study aimed to test whether cataloging public T cell receptors could reveal signatures of past pathogen exposure. The T cell repertoires of 700 or so subjects were profiled by immunosequencing and related to cytomegalovirus serostatus. In addition to the first cohort of approximately 650 subjects, a separate validation cohort of 120 different subjects was used. High-throughput TCR immunosequencing, statistical association of individual TCRs with disease status, and machine learning were combined to predict cytomegalovirus infection status. To study patterns of TCR occurrence, a later analysis re-analyzed previously published TCR beta repertoires from 700 or so donors and added high-resolution HLA genotyping. Rather than drawing on any new phenotypic data, the later analysis identified candidate immune exposures from TCR beta sequences and the way those sequences occurred across donors. An earlier analysis of roughly 600 of the donors used high-throughput TCR beta sequencing to judge whether each TCR beta V gene segment behaved as functional or pseudogenic. Donor age, sex, ethnicity and CMV serostatus were compiled together with the repertoire data. Genome-wide SNP genotypes for about 55% of the 666 donors were used in a later genetic analysis, which treated that subset as a discovery cohort. Every repertoire in the discovery cohort had been generated on one and the same sequencing platform. HLA typing covered class I and class II loci at four-digit resolution. Typing coverage varied by locus: roughly 620-630 donors for A, B, C, DRB1 and DQB1; roughly 500 for DQA1; around 610 for DPA1; roughly 450 for DPB1. Because of strong linkage in the cohort, roughly five DR-DQ haplotypes were treated as single units for association and clustering. Across some 400 genotyped donors of the cohort, an average of about 240,000 unique TCR beta nucleotide sequences per donor were sequenced, and roughly 20% of those sequences were non-productive. Broader findings and caveats from the paper: In a later genetic analysis, a missense DCLRE1C variant was associated with V-gene and J-gene trimming of TCR beta chains, and the association was replicated in an independent cohort. In a later analysis, HLA-associated TCR beta chains showed more clonal expansion and lower generation probabilities than non-associated chains that were equally common. Because counts were too low, roughly 18 rarely observed V segments, including chromosome 9 orphons, were left out of the earlier analysis of approximately 500 of the donors. The 87-base-pair reads could not distinguish some IMGT-functional V segments, including TRBV6-2 and TRBV6-3, so those segments were excluded. Most TCR sequences were observed very rarely across donors, whereas some public TCRs were present in many individuals. Most CMV-associated TCR beta chains appeared to be HLA-restricted in a later analysis, and the HLA associations seemed to be driven largely by CMV exposure. In the study, some 160 TCR beta chains were listed as associated with cytomegalovirus. In a later analysis, the rate of TCR association differed among HLA loci, with DRB1 alleles having the most associated TCRs and HLA-C alleles having the fewest. A later analysis associated 16,951 TCR beta sequences with specific HLA alleles at a false discovery rate of 0.05. Sequencing depth was assumed to be roughly uniform across donors in the presence/absence analyses, though that assumption may not hold. A further reported finding was that TCR beta sequences accurately predicted the HLA-A and HLA-B alleles for most subjects in the first cohort. In a later genetic analysis, fewer N-insertions in productive TCRs were reported among donors in an Asian-associated ancestry cluster than the roughly 640-donor mean. The classifier was reported to diagnose cytomegalovirus status with high specificity and sensitivity in both the original and validation cohorts. Three of the identified cytomegalovirus-associated TCR beta chains were confirmed in vitro to be specific for cytomegalovirus antigens. The sequencing pipeline was judged likely to have produced a cluster of highly shared sequence variants as a technical artifact. For the cohort, immune exposure information was limited to CMV serostatus. In a later analysis, several top co-occurrence clusters were reported to appear linked to parvovirus B19, influenza, CMV and Epstein-Barr virus. Only TCR beta chains were sequenced in this cohort, and the absence of alpha or paired-chain data limited detectable features. Linkage disequilibrium might explain the correlated functional status among segregating V segments, but an unknown experimental factor could not be ruled out. According to the authors, the approach could potentially be generalized to other disease states and immunological phenotypes. Because HLA typing was missing for some donors at each locus, association tests included only the typed subset. In an earlier analysis of about 540 of the donors, most TCR beta V segments were observed in productive rearrangements about 87% or about 30% of the time, broadly matching IMGT annotations. When HLA alleles, especially DR and DQ, strongly co-occurred, attributing TCR associations to individual alleles was difficult.

CDR1 and CDR2 were assigned from the germline V gene as MNHEY and SVGAGI. From its cysteine to its phenylalanine, the CDR3 spans 15 amino acids. Solely the CDR3 DNA is kept, with 45 bases framed from the first base. A distance of 13 bases separates the germline ends of V and J, which lose 0 bases and 4 bases respectively. The cohort comprised 670 or so healthy bone marrow donors. Cohort members were all nominally healthy when sampled, although unrecorded immune exposures were likely present. The donor tested CMV seronegative and was one of the 352 seronegative cohort members. Each donor provided a peripheral blood sample, and peripheral blood mononuclear cells were used for TCR beta sequencing. Genomic DNA extraction from the blood cell samples was performed with the Qiagen DNeasy Blood Extraction Kit.

Sequencing used PBMCs. This clonotype was sampled from a man younger than 45 in good health and CMV-seronegative. The chain was built from TRBV6-5 and TRBJ2-7; the D segment cannot be called with confidence. The base sequence is TGTGCCAGCAGTTACTCGCGCGTGACAATATACGAGCAGTACTTC. Translation gives CASSYSRVTIYEQYF.